One and the same sample provided the 25 T cell receptor beta chains below, sequenced in a study of post-analysis software for immune sequencing data. Study conclusions and caveats: TRBV5-6, TRBV5-1 and TRBV20-1 were among five TRBV segments more frequent in patients than controls.

These receptors have no known antigen. The authors incorporated unique molecular identifiers into the TCR beta cDNA libraries. From the PCR reads, TCRdb called clonotypes with MiXCR, one entry per CDR3 protein. The sample carries about 770,000 distinct CDR3 sequences, around 42% recorded once. The sequencing input was blood. These receptors all come from a girl between 5 and 17 years old with multiple sclerosis.

Only one count was recorded for this clonotype. This rearrangement joins TRBV20-1 to TRBJ1-2; TRBD1 matches at 7 bases. V was pared by 3 bases and J by 6 bases, with 10 bases of the junction left unmatched. Germline-derived CDR1 and CDR2 are DFQATT and SNEGSKA (reference sequence). The CDR3 contains 14 residues. The CDR3 is CSARASGTVDGYTF. As DNA, the CDR3 is TGCAGTGCTAGGGCCTCCGGGACAGTTGATGGCTACACCTTC.

The rearrangement uses TRBV7-9 and TRBJ1-2, with TRBD1 matching over 7 bases. Germline V gene sequence: CDR1 SEHNR, CDR2 FQNEAQ (reference sequence). V lost 4 bases to trimming and J lost 7 bases; unmatched junction nucleotides: 9. The CDR3 length is 14 residues. The CDR3 loop reads CASSWGTAAGGYTF. Here the CDR3 DNA reads TGTGCCAGCAGCTGGGGGACAGCGGCTGGTGGCTACACCTTC.

This chain joins TRBV10-3 and TRBJ2-2; D might be TRBD1 or TRBD2, each matching 5 bases. CDR1 is ENHRY and CDR2 is SYGVKD in the germline V gene. This CDR3 has 14 amino acids. The V end lost 10 bases, the J end lost 3 bases, and 15 bases lay between the germline ends. The CDR3 coding sequence is TGTGCCACCGCGAGGGAAGGGGACACCGGGGAGCTGTTTTTT. It codes for CATAREGDTGELFF.

This clonotype was found many times. The CDR3, as DNA: TGTGCCAGCAGCCCCGGTGAGGGACCGCTCATCTACGAGCAGTACTTC. Translated: CASSPGEGPLIYEQYF. This chain joins TRBV13 and TRBJ2-7; the D gene could be TRBD1 or TRBD2 (5 bases each). With 5 bases removed from V and 3 bases from J, the gap between germline ends came to 20 bases. Looked up from germline, CDR1 is PRHDT and CDR2 is FYEKMQ (reference sequence). The CDR3 is 16 residues long.

This clonotype was counted a few times. The chain carries TRBV7-9 and TRBJ2-7, with D possibly matching TRBD2 (6 bases). V shed 4 bases and J shed 0 bases, with 19 bases lying between them. The CDR3 is made up of 17 amino acids. Germline values: CDR1 SEHNR, CDR2 FQNEAQ (reference sequence). The CDR3 nucleotides are TGTGCCAGCAGCTCGCCTCCATTGGGAGGTAGCTCCTACGAGCAGTACTTC. Translated, it gives CASSSPPLGGSSYEQYF.

V is TRBV5-1 and J is TRBJ1-2, with unresolved D. The CDR3 is 12 amino acids. V lost 7 bases to trimming and J lost 8 bases, with 15 bases between them. Germline V gives CDR1 SGHRS, CDR2 YFSETQ. CDR3 sequence reads: CASSEPGLGYTF. The CDR3 DNA is TGCGCCAGCTCAGAGCCAGGCCTAGGCTACACCTTC.

The chain joins TRBV12-3 or TRBV12-4 to TRBJ2-1; D uncertain. The CDR3 contains 14 residues. The V gene lost 3 bases and the J gene lost 5 bases, with 11 bases spanning the gap. This chain's CDR3 is CASSFRGTDNEQFF. CDR3 sequence (DNA): TGTGCCAGCAGTTTCAGAGGAACCGACAATGAGCAGTTCTTC.

In its sample, this clonotype was seen once. J is TRBJ2-7 and V is TRBV10-3; weak D call: TRBD2 (6 bases). Trimming cost V 4 bases and J 1 base, with 11 bases left between them. Germline CDR1 ENHRY, CDR2 SYGVKD. The length of the CDR3 is 14 residues. CDR3 amino acids: CAISGLEGSYEQYF. The CDR3 nucleotides are TGTGCCATCAGTGGTTTGGAGGGTTCCTACGAGCAGTACTTC.

J is TRBJ2-1 and V is TRBV27; 11 bases match TRBD2. The CDR3 length is 15 residues. With V trimmed by 5 bases and J by 10 bases, 10 bases remained unmatched. Germline CDR1 and CDR2: MNHEY and SMNVEV (reference sequence). CDR3 bases: TGTGCCAGCAGTCTCGCCGGGACTAGCGGATCAGAGCAGTTCTTC. Amino acids: CASSLAGTSGSEQFF.

V usage is TRBV12-3 or TRBV12-4 and J usage is TRBJ2-7; maybe TRBD2 (5 bases). The CDR3 contains 14 residues. Trimming took 6 bases from V and 3 from J, leaving 15 bases between them. This chain's CDR3 is CASRGPGDGYEQYF. Written as DNA, the CDR3 is TGTGCCAGCAGAGGACCCGGGGATGGCTACGAGCAGTACTTC.

V is TRBV24-1 and J is TRBJ2-5, with TRBD2 as a possible D gene (5 bases). V was trimmed by 4 bases and J by 7 bases, leaving 18 bases between them. Germline V lookup: CDR1 KGHDR, CDR2 SFDVKD. This CDR3 is built from 15 residues. CDR3 coding DNA: TGTGCCACCAGTGACGTGACTGCGGGTCCAGGGACCCAGTACTTC. Encoded protein: CATSDVTAGPGTQYF.

There are a few counts of this clonotype. V usage is TRBV7-2 and J usage is TRBJ2-5; D not certain. The germline V gene encodes CDR1 SGHTA and CDR2 FQGNSA. The CDR3 is 13 residues long. V was clipped by 2 bases and J by 2 bases, with 6 bases between them. CDR3 nucleotide sequence: TGTGCCAGCAGCTTAAACAGACAAGAGACCCAGTACTTC. This translates into CASSLNRQETQYF.

This chain uses TRBV28 with TRBJ2-5, with D perhaps TRBD1 (6 bases). V was cut by 5 bases and J by 2 bases, with 15 bases left in between. Germline V lookup: CDR1 MDHEN, CDR2 SYDVKM. The CDR3 loop spans 15 amino acids. CDR3 protein: CASSGQSPTQETQYF. The DNA for the CDR3 is TGTGCCAGCAGTGGACAGTCACCGACTCAAGAGACCCAGTACTTC.

This chain joins TRBV6-6 and TRBJ1-2; D is undetermined. Trimming pared 6 bases from V and 2 bases from J, leaving 16 bases between. This CDR3 contains 15 residues. Germline CDR1 MNHNY, CDR2 SVGAGI (reference sequence). In nucleotides, the CDR3 is TGTGCCAGCAGCCCAACGGGGAGTTCCAACTATGGCTACACCTTC. Translation: CASSPTGSSNYGYTF.

This rearrangement joins TRBV7-9 to TRBJ2-7; 11 bases map to TRBD2. The junction had 8 bases not matched to a gene; V was cut back by 5 bases and J by 2 bases. This CDR3 is built from 16 residues. Germline CDR1 reads SEHNR; CDR2 reads FQNEAQ (reference sequence). This CDR3 is CASSPTSGSRPYEQYF. Written as DNA, the CDR3 is TGTGCCAGCAGCCCTACTAGCGGGAGTAGACCCTACGAGCAGTACTTC.

The chain carries TRBV27 and TRBJ2-7, with TRBD2 matching 9 bases. The CDR3 runs to 16 residues. Germline CDR1 MNHEY, CDR2 SMNVEV (reference sequence). V gave up 6 bases and J gave up 7 bases; unmatched junction bases: 16. CDR3 amino acids: CASSSQLGTSLGEQYF. For the CDR3, the DNA is TGTGCCAGCAGCTCTCAATTAGGGACTAGCCTCGGGGAGCAGTACTTC.

This chain uses TRBV20-1 with TRBJ2-3; D is possibly TRBD1 or TRBD2 (5 bases each). CDR3 length: 16 residues. Looked up from germline, CDR1 is DFQATT and CDR2 is SNEGSKA (reference sequence). Between the trimmed V and J ends, which lost 5 bases and 2 bases, there was a span of 20 bases. CDR3 loop: CSASTPRDRHTDTQYF. The CDR3 coding sequence is TGCAGTGCTTCAACTCCCCGGGACCGACACACAGATACGCAGTATTTT.

The V call is TRBV3-1, the J call TRBJ2-7, with TRBD1 as a possible D gene (6 bases). There are 15 residues in the CDR3. Trimming took 1 base from V and 0 from J, leaving 10 bases between them. CDR1 is LGHDT, CDR2 YNNKEL, per germline (reference sequence). The CDR3 nucleotides read TGTGCCAGCAGCCAAGGACAGGCCAACTCCTACGAGCAGTACTTC. Its protein is CASSQGQANSYEQYF.

CDR3: CASSLEREAYNEQFF. The CDR3 DNA reads TGTGCCAGCAGCTTAGAGCGGGAGGCTTACAATGAGCAGTTCTTC. This chain uses TRBV11-2 with TRBJ2-1; 8 bases agree with TRBD2. Germline V gene sequence: CDR1 SGHAT, CDR2 FQNNGV. CDR3 length: 15 residues. With 0 bases clipped from V and 4 bases from J, the junction kept 2 bases outside the gene matches.

The rearrangement uses TRBV2 and TRBJ2-1; D uncertain. Germline lookup yields CDR1 SNHLY and CDR2 FYNNEI. The CDR3 contains 14 residues. V lost 3 bases to trimming and J lost 4 bases, with 10 bases between them. The CDR3 nucleotides read TGTGCCAGCAGTGACTTAGCCGTTTACAATGAGCAGTTCTTC. Translated: CASSDLAVYNEQFF.

The gene calls are TRBV3-1 and TRBJ2-3; 7 nucleotides agree with TRBD2. Germline V gene data show CDR1 as LGHDT and CDR2 as YNNKEL (reference sequence). V gave up 7 bases and J gave up 4 bases; unmatched junction bases: 11. This CDR3 comprises 15 residues. The CDR3 protein is CASNPHGGRADTQYF. CDR3 sequence (DNA): TGTGCCAGCAACCCCCATGGGGGGAGGGCAGATACGCAGTATTTT.

In this sample, this clonotype turned up a few times. This chain links TRBV6-1 with TRBJ1-2, with TRBD1 matching 9 bases. Looked up from germline, CDR1 is MNHNS and CDR2 is SASEGT. Unmatched junction bases numbered 11, after V lost 4 bases and J lost 5 bases. This CDR3 has 16 amino acids. Here the CDR3 reads CASSGVGTGLNYGYTF. CDR3 bases: TGTGCCAGCAGTGGCGTCGGGACAGGGCTAAATTATGGCTACACCTTC.

The chain employs TRBV12-3 or TRBV12-4 and TRBJ2-7, with D unclear. Trimming pared 3 bases from V and 5 bases from J, leaving 11 bases between. CDR3 length: 13 residues. The CDR3 reads CASSLFADNEQYF. CDR3 DNA sequence: TGTGCCAGCAGTTTGTTCGCAGATAACGAGCAGTACTTC.

This clonotype was seen only a few times. V gene TRBV7-2 combines with J gene TRBJ1-2; 7 nucleotides line up with TRBD1. The junction had 6 bases not matched to a gene; V was cut back by 4 bases and J by 7 bases. The CDR3 has 13 residues. Germline CDR1 SGHTA, CDR2 FQGNSA. The CDR3 reads CASSSRQGAGYTF. The CDR3 nucleotides read TGTGCCAGCAGCTCCCGACAGGGTGCTGGCTACACCTTC.

The V call is TRBV7-9, the J call TRBJ2-7; D is perhaps TRBD2 (6 bases). The CDR3 runs to 16 residues. CDR1 SEHNR and CDR2 FQNEAQ come from the germline V gene (reference sequence). Between the trimmed V and J ends, which lost 1 base and 3 bases, there was a span of 16 bases. The CDR3 spells CASSLDPSGRHYEQYF. CDR3 sequence (DNA): TGTGCCAGCAGCTTAGACCCCAGCGGGCGACACTACGAGCAGTACTTC.